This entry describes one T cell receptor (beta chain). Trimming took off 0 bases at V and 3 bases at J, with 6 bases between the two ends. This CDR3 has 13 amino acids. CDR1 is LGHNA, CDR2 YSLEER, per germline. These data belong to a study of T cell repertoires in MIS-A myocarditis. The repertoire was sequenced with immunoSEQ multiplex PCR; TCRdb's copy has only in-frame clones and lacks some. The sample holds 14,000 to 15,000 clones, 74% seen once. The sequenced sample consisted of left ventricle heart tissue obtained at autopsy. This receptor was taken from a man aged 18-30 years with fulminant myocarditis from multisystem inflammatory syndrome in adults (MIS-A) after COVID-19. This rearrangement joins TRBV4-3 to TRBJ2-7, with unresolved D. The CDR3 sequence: CASSQDRDYEQYF. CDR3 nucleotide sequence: TGCGCCAGCAGCCAAGATAGGGACTACGAGCAGTACTTC.